The 15 T cell receptor beta chains below were found in one sample sequenced in a study of T cell repertoires in cytomegalovirus infection. MiXCR, run by TCRdb on the reads, gives a single entry per CDR3 protein. The sample includes approximately 1,000,000 distinct CDR3 sequences, roughly 31% of them seen just once. Their recognized antigens are unknown. The input for sequencing was cultured CD8+ T cells from PBMCs, taken from culture after CMV antigen stimulation. The receptor source for this set is a human donor in good health (CMV status not recorded). Some clones in this sample may be carry-over from other donors' samples.

A word on this clonotype: Likely a read error: the CDR3 ends without its conserved phenylalanine or tryptophan. The DNA is omitted, as the CDR3 cannot be located on it reliably, and the CDR3 follows TCRdb's listing. This rearrangement joins TRBV2 to TRBJ2-7; TRBD1, the table's D call, was not compared with the DNA. Per germline, CDR1 SNHLY and CDR2 FYNNEI. A total of 11 residues make up the CDR3, ends included. CDR3 protein: CASSTRDRVSP.

This clonotype was recorded once. The chain couples TRBV15 to TRBJ2-3; the D is unclear. The germline V gene encodes CDR1 LNHNV and CDR2 YYDKDF (reference sequence). This CDR3 is built from 15 residues. Trimming shortened V by 3 bases and J by 0 bases, and 10 bases separated the two germline ends. CDR3 nucleotides: TGTGCCACCAGCAGGTCGGGCGTTAGCACAGATACGCAGTATTTT. Translated: CATSRSGVSTDTQYF.

This clonotype was detected a few times. The chain recombines TRBV28 with TRBJ2-3; possible D gene TRBD2, 6 bases. V lost 5 bases, J lost 2 bases, and 14 bases lay in between. CDR3 size: 15 residues. The germline V gene encodes CDR1 MDHEN and CDR2 SYDVKM. The CDR3 nucleotides are TGTGCCAGCAGTATAGGGACTGCTATCACAGATACGCAGTATTTT. It encodes CASSIGTAITDTQYF.

As to this clonotype: An end of the junction differs from the germline gene, which may be a read error. The CDR3 nucleotides are TGTGCCAACAGCCCACCGACAGGGAACGAGCAGTACTTC. Translated, it gives CANSPPTGNEQYF. The chain is built from TRBV7-4 and TRBJ2-7, with 7 bases lining up with TRBD1. Germline V gene data show CDR1 as SGHVT and CDR2 as SQSDAQ. There are 13 residues in the CDR3.

This chain links TRBV2 with TRBJ1-5; D ambiguous. V was pared by 3 bases and J by 1 base, with 7 bases between. The germline CDR1 and CDR2 sequences are SNHLY and FYNNEI. The CDR3 is made up of 14 amino acids. The CDR3 sequence is CASSDPGSNQPQHF. Written as DNA, the CDR3 is TGTGCCAGCAGTGATCCCGGCAGCAATCAGCCCCAGCATTTT.

The chain has TRBV12-3 or TRBV12-4 and TRBJ1-1; no clear D. The CDR3 runs to 14 residues. Between the trimmed V and J ends, which lost 7 bases and 4 bases, there was a span of 16 bases. The DNA of the CDR3 is TGTGCCAGCAACCTCTTTGGAGCGGGCACTGAAGCTTTCTTT. It encodes CASNLFGAGTEAFF.

This clonotype has only a few counts. The chain couples TRBV12-3 or TRBV12-4 to TRBJ2-2; D may be TRBD1 or TRBD2 (5 bases each). The ends were cut back, 5 bases at V and 3 bases at J, with 19 bases in the middle. This CDR3 has 17 residues. DNA of the CDR3: TGTGCCAGCAGTGGAGACCCGGGACGGGTGGACACCGGGGAGCTGTTTTTT. Its protein product is CASSGDPGRVDTGELFF.

The chain is built from TRBV6-1 and TRBJ2-7; D is ambiguous. The CDR3 has 13 amino acids. The ends were cut back, 2 bases at V and 6 bases at J, with 11 bases in the middle. Germline CDR1 and CDR2: MNHNS and SASEGT. This CDR3 is CASSEYDPSEQYV. The CDR3 nucleotides read TGTGCCAGCAGTGAATACGACCCTAGCGAGCAGTACGTC.

In its sample, this clonotype was seen many times. This rearrangement joins TRBV7-8 to TRBJ2-5; TRBD2 matches at 9 bases. The CDR3 length is 17 residues. Germline CDR1 and CDR2: SGHVS and FQNEAQ. Trimming at V came to 0 bases and at J to 2 bases, leaving 7 bases not matched to a gene. CDR3 loop: CASSLARLAGLQETQYF. The CDR3 DNA reads TGTGCCAGCAGCTTAGCTAGGCTAGCGGGACTTCAAGAGACCCAGTACTTC.

The J gene is TRBJ2-2, the V gene TRBV27; TRBD1 might be the D (6 bases). This CDR3 region has 14 residues. The germline V gene has CDR1 MNHEY and CDR2 SMNVEV (reference sequence). The V gene lost 5 bases and the J gene lost 2 bases, with 9 bases spanning the gap. CDR3 amino acids: CASSRGQNTGELFF. The CDR3 DNA reads TGTGCCAGCAGTAGGGGACAAAACACCGGGGAGCTGTTTTTT.

The gene calls are TRBV6-2 or TRBV6-3 and TRBJ1-6; maybe TRBD1 (5 bases). The CDR3 is 16 residues long. Trimming pared 0 bases from V and 8 bases from J, leaving 14 bases between. Germline CDR1 MNHEY, CDR2 SVGEGT. CDR3 region: CASSYSTLPGDSPLHF. Here the CDR3 DNA reads TGTGCCAGCAGTTACTCGACCCTCCCGGGGGATTCACCCCTCCACTTT.

The chain employs TRBV7-6 and TRBJ2-1; perhaps TRBD1 as D (6 bases). CDR1 is SGHVS and CDR2 is FNYEAQ in the germline V gene. V lost 5 bases and J 9 bases, leaving 23 bases between the germline ends. The CDR3 has 16 amino acids. The CDR3 loop is CASSPEGRGSSGEQFF. CDR3 nucleotide sequence: TGTGCCAGCAGCCCAGAGGGCAGGGGTTCTTCAGGTGAGCAGTTCTTC.

The J gene is TRBJ1-2, the V gene TRBV27, with D possibly being TRBD1 (5 bases). The germline V gene has CDR1 MNHEY and CDR2 SMNVEV (reference sequence). The CDR3 contains 13 residues. Between the trimmed V and J ends, which lost 6 bases and 6 bases, there was a span of 14 bases. CDR3 sequence (DNA): TGTGCCAGCAGCTTAAGCAGGGTGAATGGCTACACCTTC. Amino acids: CASSLSRVNGYTF.

This chain links TRBV7-9 with TRBJ2-1, with TRBD1 identical over 10 bases. This CDR3 has 16 residues. J lost 9 bases, V lost 3 bases, and 11 bases had no gene match. Germline assignment: CDR1 SEHNR and CDR2 FQNEAQ (reference sequence). The CDR3 loop is CASSFRDRGQMVEQFF. CDR3 nucleotide sequence: TGTGCCAGCAGCTTCCGCGACAGGGGGCAAATGGTTGAGCAGTTCTTC.

This clonotype has a handful of counts. This chain links TRBV7-6 with TRBJ2-1, with D unresolved. The V and J ends lost 5 bases and 3 bases respectively, with 8 bases between them. This CDR3 is 13 amino acids long. From germline, CDR1 is SGHVS and CDR2 FNYEAQ. The CDR3 DNA sequence: TGTGCCAGCAGCCAGAATAACTACAATGAGCAGTTCTTC. It encodes CASSQNNYNEQFF.